The TCR beta chain under discussion was sequenced for a study of T-cell memory formation after mild COVID-19. Study as a whole: Largely donor-specific sequence clusters came from a couple of donors. General study findings and limits: Pre-infection memory harbored some responding clones, suggesting cross-reactive memory joined.

This clonotype was detected only a few times. Its antigen remains unidentified. Each CDR3 protein is one row after TCRdb ran MiXCR on the 5' RACE reads. Here the sample spans around 420,000 distinct CDR3 sequences, roughly 26% being singletons. The CDR3 totals 17 residues. With 3 bases clipped from V and 4 bases from J, the junction kept 8 bases outside the gene matches. Germline loops: CDR1 MNHNS, CDR2 SASEGT. This receptor was identified in an adult woman who had mild COVID-19 (a few samples of this study predate the infection). Cell type and time point are not known. The chain joins TRBV6-1 to TRBJ2-1, with 11 bases lining up with TRBD2. Sequencing used PBMCs or a T cell subset sorted from them (not recorded which). Written as DNA, the CDR3 is TGTGCCAGCAGTGACGGGTGGGGACTAGCGGAATACAATGAGCAGTTCTTC. Translated: CASSDGWGLAEYNEQFF.